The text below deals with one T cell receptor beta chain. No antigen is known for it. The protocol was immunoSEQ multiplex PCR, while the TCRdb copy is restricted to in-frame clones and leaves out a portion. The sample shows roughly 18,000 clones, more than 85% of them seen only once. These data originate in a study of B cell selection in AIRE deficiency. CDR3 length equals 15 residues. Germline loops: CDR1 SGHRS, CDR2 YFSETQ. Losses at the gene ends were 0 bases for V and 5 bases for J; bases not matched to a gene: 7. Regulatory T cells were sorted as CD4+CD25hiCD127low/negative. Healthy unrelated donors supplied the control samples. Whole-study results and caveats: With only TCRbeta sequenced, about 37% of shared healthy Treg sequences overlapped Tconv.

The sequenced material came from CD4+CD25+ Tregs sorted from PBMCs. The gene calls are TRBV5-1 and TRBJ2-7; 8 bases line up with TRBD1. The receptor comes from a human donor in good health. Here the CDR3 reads CASSLVQGATHEQYF. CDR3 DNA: TGCGCCAGCAGCTTGGTGCAGGGGGCGACCCACGAGCAGTACTTC. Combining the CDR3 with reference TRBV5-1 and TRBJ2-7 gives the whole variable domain KAGVTQTPRYLIKTRGQQVTLSCSPISGHRSVSWYQQTPGQGLQFLFEYFSETQRNKGNFPGRFSGRQFSNSRSEMNVSTLELGDSALYLCASSLVQGATHEQYFGPGTRLTVT.